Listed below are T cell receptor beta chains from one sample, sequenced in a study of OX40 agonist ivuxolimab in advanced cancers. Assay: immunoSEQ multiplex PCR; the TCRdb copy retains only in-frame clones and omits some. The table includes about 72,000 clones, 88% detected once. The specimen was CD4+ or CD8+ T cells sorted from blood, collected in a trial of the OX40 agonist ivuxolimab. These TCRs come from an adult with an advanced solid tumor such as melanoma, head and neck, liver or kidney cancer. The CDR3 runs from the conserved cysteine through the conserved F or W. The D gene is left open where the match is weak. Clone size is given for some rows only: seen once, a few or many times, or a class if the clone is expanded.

DNA: TGTGCCAGTAGTATCACGAAGGGACAGGCCTCCTACGAGCAGTACTTC; CDR3: CASSITKGQASYEQYF; J: TRBJ2-7; size: NA; V: TRBV19; D: TRBD1
DNA: TGTGCCAGCAGCCACCGGGTGGGCTCCTATAATTCACCCCTCCACTTT; CDR3: CASSHRVGSYNSPLHF; J: TRBJ1-6; size: NA; V: TRBV11-3; D: NA
DNA: TGCGCCAGCAGCCGGACTAGCGGGGGGTTCAGCTCCTACGAGCAGTACTTC; CDR3: CASSRTSGGFSSYEQYF; J: TRBJ2-7; size: NA; V: TRBV5-1; D: TRBD2
DNA: TGTGCCAGCAGCTTAGAATCTCAGGCATCTGAAGCTTTCTTT; CDR3: CASSLESQASEAFF; J: TRBJ1-1; size: NA; V: TRBV7-2; D: NA
DNA: TGTGCCAGCAGCTTGGGTAGCGGGAGAGTCTACGAGCAGTACTTC; CDR3: CASSLGSGRVYEQYF; J: TRBJ2-7; size: NA; V: TRBV5-4; D: TRBD2
DNA: TGTGCGTCCGGGGCCGAGACCCAGTACTTC; CDR3: CASGAETQYF; J: TRBJ2-5; size: few; V: TRBV19; D: NA
DNA: TGTGCCAGCAGCGTAGGGGAGGGCGACACTGAAGCTTTCTTT; CDR3: CASSVGEGDTEAFF; J: TRBJ1-1; size: once; V: TRBV9; D: NA
DNA: TGTGCCAGTGCCCATCCCTCGGCAGATACGCAGTATTTT; CDR3: CASAHPSADTQYF; J: TRBJ2-3; size: NA; V: TRBV28; D: NA
DNA: TGTGCCAGCAGCTTAGATCCAGGGGCGTACCCGAACACTGAAGCTTTCTTT; CDR3: CASSLDPGAYPNTEAFF; J: TRBJ1-1; size: NA; V: TRBV7-8; D: NA
DNA: TGTGCCAGCAGTGCCCGGACAGGGGCAGATACGCAGTATTTT; CDR3: CASSARTGADTQYF; J: TRBJ2-3; size: few; V: TRBV6-4; D: TRBD1
DNA: TGTGCTAGTGGTTTGGTACTTCCCCCGGGGGCGCGAGAGCAGTACTTC; CDR3: CASGLVLPPGAREQYF; J: TRBJ2-7; size: NA; V: TRBV12-5; D: NA
DNA: TGTGCCAGCAGTTACTCGCAGGGAGGGATGGGAGATACGCAGTATTTT; CDR3: CASSYSQGGMGDTQYF; J: TRBJ2-3; size: NA; V: TRBV6-5; D: TRBD2
DNA: TGTGCCAGCAGGGGACAGGGGGTCCCCCTTTCCTACGAGCAGTACTTC; CDR3: CASRGQGVPLSYEQYF; J: TRBJ2-7; size: NA; V: TRBV28; D: TRBD1
DNA: TGTGCCAGCAGTAGTTCCGGGACTCGCGGGCATGAGCAGTTCTTC; CDR3: CASSSSGTRGHEQFF; J: TRBJ2-1; size: NA; V: TRBV6-1; D: NA
DNA: TGTGCCACCAGCAGGCTAGCGGACGACAATGAGCAGTTCTTC; CDR3: CATSRLADDNEQFF; J: TRBJ2-1; size: few; V: TRBV15; D: TRBD2
DNA: TGTGCCAGCAGCCCGATTTCCTACGAGCAGTACTTC; CDR3: CASSPISYEQYF; J: TRBJ2-7; size: NA; V: TRBV7-9; D: NA
DNA: TGTGCCAGCAGTTACTCATCCGGAGGTTGGGGCTACACCTTC; CDR3: CASSYSSGGWGYTF; J: TRBJ1-2; size: NA; V: TRBV6-5; D: NA
DNA: TGTGCCAGCTCACCCGAGGCTGGTTATGGCTACACCTTC; CDR3: CASSPEAGYGYTF; J: TRBJ1-2; size: once; V: TRBV18; D: NA
DNA: TGTGCCAGTCGGCTTTCAGGGGGCAGAAACGAGCAGTACTTC; CDR3: CASRLSGGRNEQYF; J: TRBJ2-7; size: few; V: TRBV6-5; D: TRBD1
DNA: TGTGCCAGCAGCGAACCGGGACAGAAATTCCGGGAGACCCAGTACTTC; CDR3: CASSEPGQKFRETQYF; J: TRBJ2-5; size: NA; V: TRBV5-4; D: TRBD1
DNA: TGTGCCAGCAGTGTTATAAGCGGAGACTACAATGAGCAGTTCTTC; CDR3: CASSVISGDYNEQFF; J: TRBJ2-1; size: NA; V: TRBV2; D: NA
DNA: TGTGCCAGCAGTTTTCTTCCCGTTGCAGGGGGCAACGAGCAGTACTTC; CDR3: CASSFLPVAGGNEQYF; J: TRBJ2-7; size: NA; V: TRBV6-5; D: TRBD1
DNA: TGTGCCAGCAGCTTAGCCGGACAGGGGTCCTACGAGCAGTACTTC; CDR3: CASSLAGQGSYEQYF; J: TRBJ2-7; size: NA; V: TRBV7-8; D: TRBD1
DNA: TGTGCCAGTAGTGAGCCACTTAGCGGGACGAACACCGGGGAGCTGTTTTTT; CDR3: CASSEPLSGTNTGELFF; J: TRBJ2-2; size: NA; V: TRBV19; D: TRBD2
DNA: TGTGCCTGGAGTGTCGGAGAGGCCCTCCACTTT; CDR3: CAWSVGEALHF; J: TRBJ1-6; size: NA; V: TRBV30; D: NA
DNA: TGCGCCAGCAGCTTGAGTGGACAGGGGTTTTCGAACACCGGGGAGCTGTTTTTT; CDR3: CASSLSGQGFSNTGELFF; J: TRBJ2-2; size: NA; V: TRBV5-1; D: TRBD1
DNA: TGTGCCAGCAGCTTACGAGGCTCGGAGGGAAACACCATATATTTT; CDR3: CASSLRGSEGNTIYF; J: TRBJ1-3; size: NA; V: TRBV11-3; D: NA